The 23 T cell receptor beta chains below come from one sample, sequenced in a study of T cell changes during pregnancy in multiple sclerosis. TCRdb keeps only in-frame clones here, not all; method: immunoSEQ multiplex PCR. The profile covers around 130,000 clones, with 85% to 95% appearing a single time and approximately 6.2% taken by the ten largest. This material consisted of peripheral blood, taken before pregnancy. The receptors derive from a female donor with multiple sclerosis, enrolled in a pregnancy study.

This chain uses TRBV4-2 with TRBJ1-1; 7 bases are shared with TRBD1. Looked up from germline, CDR1 is LGHNA and CDR2 is YNFKEQ. The CDR3 is 14 residues long. Losses at the gene ends were 3 bases for V and 7 bases for J; bases not matched to a gene: 8. The CDR3 is CASSQGDRAVEAFF. The CDR3 DNA reads TGTGCCAGCAGCCAGGGAGACAGGGCCGTTGAAGCTTTCTTT.

In this sample, this clone turned up once. The V gene is TRBV5-1, the J gene TRBJ1-3; 7 positions match TRBD1. Trimming removed 5 bases from V and 2 bases from J; junction bases left unmatched: 7. The CDR3 runs to 15 residues. The germline V gene has CDR1 SGHRS and CDR2 YFSETQ. Written as DNA, the CDR3 is TGCGCCAGCAGTACAGGGGCGATTACTGGAAACACCATATATTTT. Its translation: CASSTGAITGNTIYF.

V usage is TRBV6-1 and J usage is TRBJ1-5; D is possibly TRBD1 (5 bases). In germline, CDR1 is MNHNS, CDR2 SASEGT. The V end was cut by 2 bases, the J end by 4 bases, with 12 bases between. This CDR3 has 15 residues. The CDR3 loop is CASSELQAPNQPQHF. CDR3 DNA: TGTGCCAGCAGTGAACTACAGGCACCAAATCAGCCCCAGCATTTT.

This chain links TRBV9 with TRBJ1-2; possibly TRBD1 for D (5 bases). Per the germline V gene, CDR1 is SGDLS and CDR2 is YYNGEE. The V gene lost 0 bases and the J gene lost 7 bases, with 10 bases spanning the gap. This CDR3 has 13 amino acids. The CDR3 DNA reads as TGTGCCAGCAGCGTAGTGGAGGGGCCTGGCTACACCTTC. It is translated as CASSVVEGPGYTF.

The chain combines TRBV2 with TRBJ1-1; 8 positions agree with TRBD1. The V gene's germline CDR1 is SNHLY and CDR2 FYNNEI. The CDR3 is 12 amino acids. V was clipped by 11 bases and J by 4 bases; unmatched bases: 6. DNA for the CDR3: TGTGCCGGACAGGGTTTCGGCACTGAAGCTTTCTTT. As protein: CAGQGFGTEAFF. Supplemented by reference TRBV2 and TRBJ1-1, the full variable domain reads EPEVTQTPSHQVTQMGQEVILRCVPISNHLYFYWYRQILGQKVEFLVSFYNNEISEKSEIFDDQFSVERPDGSNFTLKIRSTKLEDSAMYFCAGQGFGTEAFFGQGTRLTVV.

The rearrangement links TRBV5-4 to TRBJ2-1; maybe TRBD2 (6 bases). Germline V lookup: CDR1 SGHNT, CDR2 YYREEE (reference sequence). The CDR3 totals 13 residues. Between the trimmed V and J ends, which lost 1 base and 14 bases, there was a span of 16 bases. The CDR3 spells CASSLNQGGEEFF. Written as DNA, the CDR3 is TGTGCCAGCAGCTTGAATCAAGGAGGGGAGGAGTTCTTC.

The chain has TRBV6-5 and TRBJ1-4; 9 bases match TRBD1. V shed 3 bases, J shed 8 bases, and the junction held 4 bases outside the gene matches. CDR3 length equals 14 residues. Germline lookup yields CDR1 MNHEY and CDR2 SVGAGI. CDR3: CASSYGTGKEKLFF. The CDR3 bases are TGTGCCAGCAGTTATGGGACAGGGAAGGAAAAACTGTTTTTT.

This clone was picked up one time. The rearrangement links TRBV5-1 to TRBJ2-3, with D maybe TRBD1 (5 bases). The germline V and J ends were trimmed by 3 bases and 2 bases, with 7 bases remaining between them. CDR1 and CDR2 from the germline V gene are SGHRS and YFSETQ. This CDR3 has 13 residues. The CDR3 nucleotides read TGCGCCAGCAGCTCGACAGTCACAGATACGCAGTATTTT. It specifies CASSSTVTDTQYF.

The chain employs TRBV5-1 and TRBJ1-2; TRBD1 agrees at 8 bases. CDR3 length: 16 amino acids. V lost 2 bases and J lost 10; bases outside the gene matches: 16. Per the germline V gene, CDR1 is SGHRS and CDR2 is YFSETQ. CDR3 residues: CASSLQVVGQGSFYTF. The CDR3, as DNA: TGCGCCAGCAGCTTACAGGTGGTAGGACAGGGCTCATTCTACACCTTC.

This rearrangement joins TRBV19 to TRBJ2-7; 8 bases are shared with TRBD2. CDR3 size: 18 residues. V shed 3 bases, J shed 2 bases, and the junction held 15 bases outside the gene matches. Germline V gene data show CDR1 as LNHDA and CDR2 as SQIVND (reference sequence). The CDR3 region has the DNA TGTGCCAGTAGTATGGGGCCTTATAGCGGGACTCCCCCCTACGAGCAGTACTTC. Amino acid sequence: CASSMGPYSGTPPYEQYF.

The rearrangement joins TRBV4-1 to TRBJ1-4, with a tentative D call TRBD1 (5 bases). This CDR3 contains 17 residues. Germline V gene data show CDR1 as MGHRA and CDR2 as YSYEKL. V was cut by 5 bases and J by 1 base, with 17 bases left in between. The CDR3 here is CASSEVGGLLTNEKLFF. CDR3 bases: TGCGCCAGCAGCGAGGTCGGGGGTTTATTAACTAATGAAAAACTGTTTTTT.

The chain couples TRBV19 to TRBJ1-3, with 7 bases lining up with TRBD1. Looked up from germline, CDR1 is LNHDA and CDR2 is SQIVND (reference sequence). After removal of 4 bases from V and 3 bases from J, the junction contained 12 bases not matched to a gene. The CDR3 totals 17 residues. In DNA form, the CDR3 reads TGTGCCAGTAGTACCTCCGACAGGGATGGTCGTGGAAACACCATATATTTT. Its protein product is CASSTSDRDGRGNTIYF.

CDR3 nucleotide sequence: TGTGCCAGCAGCCCACAGGGGGGGTCCTACGAGCAGTACTTC. Translation: CASSPQGGSYEQYF. The chain employs TRBV7-9 and TRBJ2-7; a possible D gene is TRBD1 (8 bases). Germline V gene sequence: CDR1 SEHNR, CDR2 FQNEAQ (reference sequence). V dropped 5 bases and J dropped 1 base, with 12 bases sitting between them. There are 14 residues in the CDR3.

The chain couples TRBV5-8 to TRBJ2-2; 11 positions match TRBD1. This CDR3 comprises 16 residues. Per germline, CDR1 SGHTS and CDR2 YDEGEE. V gave up 1 base and J gave up 6 bases; unmatched junction bases: 5. The CDR3 loop is CASSLTRTGGPGELFF. CDR3 bases: TGTGCCAGCAGCTTGACGCGGACAGGGGGCCCCGGGGAGCTGTTTTTT.

The genes are TRBV10-3 and TRBJ2-1; D may be TRBD2 (6 bases). The CDR3 consists of 14 residues. V lost 6 bases, J lost 2 bases, and 11 bases lay in between. Germline-derived CDR1 and CDR2 are ENHRY and SYGVKD. For the CDR3, the DNA is TGTGCCATCAGGAGGAGGGGTCCCTACAATGAGCAGTTCTTC. Translating gives CAIRRRGPYNEQFF.

V and J are TRBV19 and TRBJ1-6; 8 bases match TRBD1. The V gene end was trimmed by 4 bases and the J gene end by 10 bases; junction bases not matched to a gene: 6. The CDR3 spans 14 residues. Germline V lookup: CDR1 LNHDA, CDR2 SQIVND (reference sequence). The DNA of the CDR3 is TGTGCCAGTAGTAACAGGGGGAGGTCATCACCCCTCCACTTT. Translating gives CASSNRGRSSPLHF. The full variable domain, with the rest looked up from reference TRBV19 and TRBJ1-6, is DGGITQSPKYLFRKEGQNVTLSCEQNLNHDAMYWYRQDPGQGLRLIYYSQIVNDFQKGDIAEGYSVSREKKESFPLTVTSAQKNPTAFYLCASSNRGRSSPLHFGNGTRLTVT.

This clone occurred once. The chain employs TRBV5-4 and TRBJ1-2; D is possibly TRBD1 (6 bases). CDR1 is SGHNT and CDR2 is YYREEE in the germline V gene (reference sequence). The CDR3 is 14 amino acids. V shed 4 bases and J shed 5 bases, with 15 bases lying between them. CDR3 protein: CASSRDTSGYGYTF. The CDR3 region has the DNA TGTGCCAGCAGCCGGGACACCTCTGGGTATGGCTACACCTTC.

The rearrangement uses TRBV4-2 and TRBJ1-2; a weak D match, TRBD1 (6 bases). The V gene's germline CDR1 is LGHNA and CDR2 YNFKEQ. The V gene lost 3 bases and the J gene lost 1 base, with 15 bases spanning the gap. The CDR3 consists of 16 residues. CDR3 protein: CASSQERTAYNYGYTF. In nucleotides, the CDR3 is TGTGCCAGCAGCCAGGAGAGGACAGCTTATAACTATGGCTACACCTTC.

The J gene is TRBJ1-2, the V gene TRBV10-3, with D possibly TRBD1 on 5 matching bases. Per the germline V gene, CDR1 is ENHRY and CDR2 is SYGVKD. Trimming removed 0 bases from V and 4 bases from J, with 18 bases in between. This CDR3 contains 17 residues. CDR3: CAISESSGVESPYGYTF. CDR3 nucleotides: TGTGCCATCAGTGAGTCCTCGGGGGTGGAGTCCCCCTATGGCTACACCTTC.

Turning to this clone: The sample carries other DNA sequences with the same CDR3. The chain couples TRBV30 to TRBJ1-3; tentatively, D is TRBD1 (6 bases). There are 14 residues in the CDR3. Trimming took off 5 bases at V and 0 bases at J, with 11 bases between the two ends. Germline loops: CDR1 GTSNPN, CDR2 SVGIG (reference sequence). The CDR3 sequence is CAWSTGLSGNTIYF. CDR3 in DNA: TGTGCCTGGTCGACAGGACTCTCTGGAAACACCATATATTTT. Combining the CDR3 with reference TRBV30 and TRBJ1-3 gives the whole variable domain SQTIHQWPATLVQPVGSPLSLECTVEGTSNPNLYWYRQAAGRGLQLLFYSVGIGQISSEVPQNLSASRPQDRQFILSSKKLLLSDSGFYLCAWSTGLSGNTIYFGEGSWLTVV.

The chain links TRBV6-1 to TRBJ1-1, with D uncertain. V lost 4 bases and J 2 bases, leaving 14 bases between the germline ends. The CDR3 is made up of 15 amino acids. From germline, CDR1 is MNHNS and CDR2 SASEGT. The chain's CDR3 is CASSVKWHINTEAFF. The CDR3 DNA follows: TGTGCCAGCAGTGTTAAGTGGCACATCAACACTGAAGCTTTCTTT.

This clone was recorded once. The chain has TRBV30 and TRBJ1-2; TRBD1 matches 7 bases. Germline trimming cut 4 bases from V and 4 bases from J; bases unmatched to any gene: 6. CDR1 is GTSNPN and CDR2 is SVGIG in the germline V gene (reference sequence). This CDR3 spans 13 amino acids. The CDR3 bases are TGTGCCTGGAAAGGAAGGGACAGCTATGGCTACACCTTC. Its protein is CAWKGRDSYGYTF.

CDR3 amino acids: CASSVDEGANQPQHF. The CDR3, as DNA: TGTGCCAGCAGCGTAGATGAAGGAGCCAATCAGCCCCAGCATTTT. The chain couples TRBV9 to TRBJ1-5; the D is unclear. The CDR3 sequence is 15 residues long. With 0 bases removed from V and 3 bases from J, the gap between germline ends came to 10 bases. Germline V gene sequence: CDR1 SGDLS, CDR2 YYNGEE. The full variable domain, rest sourced from reference TRBV9 and TRBJ1-5, is DSGVTQTPKHLITATGQRVTLRCSPRSGDLSVYWYQQSLDQGLQFLIQYYNGEERAKGNILERFSAQQFPDLHSELNLSSLELGDSALYFCASSVDEGANQPQHFGDGTRLSIL.